This entry lists 18 T cell receptor beta chains sequenced from one sample in a study of vaccination and CD4 T cells after COVID-19 (dated by TCRdb to the early 2020s). This specimen's treatment or condition label, interpreted: roughly 10-day PBMC culture with coronavirus spike peptide pools or control peptides (ViraFEST assay). Libraries were prepared through PCR. The data were produced on an Illumina iSeq 100. DNA from cultured CD4+ T cells underwent TCR sequencing with the Oncomine TCR Beta short-read assay at the Johns Hopkins FTIC core. TCRdb passed the public sequencing reads through fastp at Q25 and MiXCR, retaining productive beta sequences. Identical CDR3 protein sequences are pooled into one entry, listed with their most common genes and DNA. Counted in this sample were about 20,000 distinct CDR3 sequences; about 66% of them appeared once. In total, the top ten clones hold 3.5% to 4.5% of the sample.

Antigen specificity for these receptors is unknown. Sequenced: CD4+ T cells from blood, cultured in vitro. These receptor sequences come from a human donor who had recovered from COVID-19.

The chain is built from TRBV7-3 and TRBJ1-1; possibly TRBD1 for D (5 bases). Germline V gives CDR1 SGHTA, CDR2 FQGTGA. This CDR3 spans 13 amino acids. V was cut by 5 bases and J by 4 bases, with 11 bases left in between. CDR3 in amino acids: CASSGNGGTEAFF. The CDR3 nucleotides read TGTGCCAGCAGCGGGAACGGGGGCACTGAAGCTTTCTTT.

The chain recombines TRBV7-2 with TRBJ2-3; 14 bases map to TRBD2. In germline, CDR1 is SGHTA, CDR2 FQGNSA. J lost 2 bases, V lost 5 bases, and 9 bases had no gene match. The CDR3 totals 18 residues. In DNA form, the CDR3 reads TGTGCCAGCAGCCCCCCTGGGACTAGCGGGAGATTCACAGATACGCAGTATTTT. This encodes CASSPPGTSGRFTDTQYF.

The genes are TRBV20-1 and TRBJ2-5; D is possibly TRBD2 (5 bases). The CDR3 totals 14 residues. Trimming left V 6 bases short and J 0 bases short, with 14 bases between. Germline values: CDR1 DFQATT, CDR2 SNEGSKA (reference sequence). Here the CDR3 DNA reads TGCAGTGCCACCCCTCCGCGGGACCAAGAGACCCAGTACTTC. It is translated as CSATPPRDQETQYF.

The V and J genes are TRBV2 and TRBJ2-1; TRBD2 aligns across 8 bases. CDR3 size: 15 residues. J gave up 2 bases and V 5 bases, and 5 bases lay outside the gene matches. Germline-derived CDR1 and CDR2 are SNHLY and FYNNEI. CDR3 nucleotide sequence: TGTGCCAGCAGTCCACAGCGGGGGCCCTACAATGAGCAGTTCTTC. It encodes CASSPQRGPYNEQFF.

The J gene is TRBJ1-6, the V gene TRBV6-5, with 7 bases that match TRBD1. The ends lost 1 base at V and 9 bases at J; junction bases unmatched: 9. The V gene's germline CDR1 is MNHEY and CDR2 SVGAGI. The CDR3 covers 16 residues. The CDR3 protein is CASSYWIEGAGSPLHF. The CDR3 nucleotides are TGTGCCAGCAGTTACTGGATTGAGGGGGCCGGTTCACCCCTCCACTTT.

The V gene is TRBV5-1, the J gene TRBJ2-3, with D possibly matching TRBD2 (5 bases). The CDR3 extends over 13 amino acids. The ends were cut back, 5 bases at V and 1 base at J, with 8 bases in the middle. CDR1 and CDR2 from the germline V gene are SGHRS and YFSETQ. The CDR3 spells CASREERTDTQYF. CDR3 sequence (DNA): TGCGCCAGCAGGGAGGAGCGCACAGATACGCAGTATTTT.

The CDR3 spells CAISDPGQIQETQYF. The CDR3 region has the DNA TGTGCCATCAGTGACCCGGGACAGATTCAAGAGACCCAGTACTTC. The V gene is TRBV10-3, the J gene TRBJ2-5; TRBD1 matches 7 bases. Germline lookup yields CDR1 ENHRY and CDR2 SYGVKD. Losses at the gene ends were 3 bases for V and 2 bases for J; bases not matched to a gene: 6. The CDR3 length is 15 residues.

This chain connects TRBV6-1 to TRBJ1-5, with D maybe TRBD1 (5 bases). The germline V and J ends were trimmed by 1 base and 7 bases, with 8 bases remaining between them. The CDR3 consists of 13 residues. Germline-derived CDR1 and CDR2 are MNHNS and SASEGT. In DNA, the CDR3 is TGTGCCAGCAGTGAAGGGGGGTACCAGCCCCAGCATTTT. Its protein product is CASSEGGYQPQHF.

The chain recombines TRBV6-2 or TRBV6-3 with TRBJ1-2; D remains unclear. The CDR3 loop spans 16 amino acids. Trimming pared 7 bases from V and 4 bases from J, leaving 22 bases between. Germline lookup yields CDR1 MNHEY and CDR2 SVGEGT. The chain's CDR3 is CASNSPPGPKSYGYTF. CDR3 in DNA: TGTGCCAGCAACTCCCCGCCGGGCCCCAAGAGCTATGGCTACACCTTC.

V is TRBV9 and J is TRBJ1-3, with a weak D call TRBD1 (6 bases). Germline V gives CDR1 SGDLS, CDR2 YYNGEE. The V and J ends lost 3 bases and 4 bases respectively, with 11 bases between them. This CDR3 region has 14 residues. The CDR3 loop is CASSATGRGNTIYF. The CDR3 DNA sequence: TGTGCCAGCAGCGCTACAGGGCGGGGAAACACCATATATTTT.

This clonotype was counted once. The rearrangement uses TRBV6-2 or TRBV6-3 and TRBJ1-5; D possibly corresponds to TRBD1 (6 bases). Germline assignment: CDR1 MNHEY and CDR2 SVGEGT. V was clipped by 10 bases and J by 11 bases, with 15 bases between them. The CDR3 has 11 amino acids. Here the CDR3 DNA reads TGTGCCACTAAGAGGGACACAGCCCAGCATTTT. Translated: CATKRDTAQHF.

V gene TRBV12-3 or TRBV12-4 combines with J gene TRBJ2-7; a possible D gene is TRBD2 (7 bases). The CDR3 loop spans 15 amino acids. The germline V and J ends were trimmed by 2 bases and 3 bases, with 14 bases remaining between them. CDR3 nucleotide sequence: TGTGCCAGCAGTTTAAAGGGGGGGGGAGACTACGAGCAGTACTTC. Translated, it gives CASSLKGGGDYEQYF.

The rearrangement uses TRBV6-2 or TRBV6-3 and TRBJ1-1, with 9 nucleotides matching TRBD1. With 8 bases clipped from V and 5 bases from J, the junction kept 12 bases outside the gene matches. The germline V gene encodes CDR1 MNHEY and CDR2 SVGEGT. The CDR3 loop spans 15 amino acids. The CDR3 DNA reads TGTGCCAGCCAGACGGAAGGGACAGGGAGTACTGAAGCTTTCTTT. Its translation: CASQTEGTGSTEAFF.

J is TRBJ1-5 and V is TRBV5-1; D unclear. Germline V CDR1 and CDR2: SGHRS, YFSETQ. Between the trimmed V and J ends, which lost 1 base and 5 bases, there was a span of 7 bases. The CDR3 runs 13 residues. The CDR3 loop reads CASSLLVDQPQHF. CDR3 nucleotide sequence: TGCGCCAGCAGCTTGCTGGTGGATCAGCCCCAGCATTTT.

To note about this clonotype: The junction differs from germline at one of its ends, possibly a read error. The chain uses TRBV7-8 and TRBJ2-3; no reliable D call. The CDR3 has 13 amino acids. Germline V gene lookup returns CDR1 SGHVS and CDR2 FQNEAQ. The chain's CDR3 is CASSLSTADAQYF. In nucleotides, the CDR3 is TGTGCCAGCAGCTTATCGACGGCAGATGCGCAGTATTTT.

This clonotype is a singleton in its sample. The chain uses TRBV20-1 and TRBJ2-7; 7 bases agree with TRBD1. This CDR3 region has 13 residues. J was trimmed by 2 bases and V by 3 bases; bases with no gene match: 4. CDR1 is DFQATT, CDR2 SNEGSKA, per germline (reference sequence). CDR3 protein: CSASWQGAYEQYF. CDR3 DNA sequence: TGCAGTGCTAGTTGGCAGGGGGCCTACGAGCAGTACTTC.

The chain joins TRBV6-5 to TRBJ1-5, with no clear D. CDR1 MNHEY and CDR2 SVGAGI come from the germline V gene. CDR3 length equals 14 residues. The V gene lost 0 bases and the J gene lost 2 bases, with 5 bases spanning the gap. CDR3 protein: CASSYSAGNQPQHF. DNA of the CDR3: TGTGCCAGCAGTTACTCGGCAGGCAATCAGCCCCAGCATTTT.

In this sample, this clonotype turned up a few times. The gene calls are TRBV7-2 and TRBJ2-5, with a tentative D call TRBD1 (6 bases). The CDR3 is 14 amino acids. The V end was cut by 5 bases, the J end by 0 bases, with 10 bases between. CDR1 is SGHTA, CDR2 FQGNSA, per germline. The chain's CDR3 is CASSPDRYQETQYF. CDR3 bases: TGTGCCAGCAGCCCCGACAGGTACCAAGAGACCCAGTACTTC.